The clone carrying this T cell receptor beta chain has a single count. The antigen is unknown. The sample is drawn from a study of cytomegalovirus exposure and HLA in healthy donors. Whole-study context: There were about 85 million unique TCRs (from HLA-typed donors) in an early data release. Of the donors genotyped, some 400 in all, about 80% fell in the Caucasian-associated ancestry cluster. General study findings and limits: 16,951 TCR beta sequences were associated with HLA alleles at 0.05 false discovery rate in a later analysis.

In germline, CDR1 is SEHNR, CDR2 FQNEAQ (reference sequence). With 6 bases removed from V and 0 bases from J, the gap between germline ends came to 17 bases. The CDR3 consists of 17 residues. The PCR was carried out with 60 Vbeta primers and 13 Jbeta primers. Original processing notes: It was a later analysis that counted 75 million to 90 million unique TCR beta chains, of which roughly 11 million were shared. Clones were sequenced by immunoSEQ multiplex PCR, and TCRdb holds only the in-frame ones, with some missing. The V and J calls and clone size come from that table; D and trimming were worked out from the DNA. Of 150,000 to 200,000 clones in the sample, approximately 80% were seen once.

The receptor's source is a male donor in good health and CMV-seronegative. The sample consisted of PBMCs. This chain connects TRBV7-9 to TRBJ1-4, with D possibly TRBD1 on 5 matching bases. CDR3 bases: TGTGCCAGCAGGCCCCTGCATCCAGGGCCAACTAATGAAAAACTGTTTTTT. Amino acids: CASRPLHPGPTNEKLFF.